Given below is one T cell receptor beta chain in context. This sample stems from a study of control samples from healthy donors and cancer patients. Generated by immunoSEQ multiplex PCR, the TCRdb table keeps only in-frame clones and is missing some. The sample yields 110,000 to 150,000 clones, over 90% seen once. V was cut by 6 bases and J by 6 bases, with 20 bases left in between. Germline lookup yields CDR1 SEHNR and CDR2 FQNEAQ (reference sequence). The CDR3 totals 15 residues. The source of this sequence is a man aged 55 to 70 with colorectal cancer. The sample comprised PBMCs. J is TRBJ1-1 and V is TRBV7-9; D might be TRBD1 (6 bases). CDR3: CASRSPRGKGAEAFF. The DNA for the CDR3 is TGTGCCAGCAGGTCGCCCAGGGGAAAAGGAGCTGAAGCTTTCTTT.